These 25 T cell receptor beta chains were all obtained from the same sample, sequenced in a study of read filtering for tumor transcriptome and immune sequencing. The library was built from roughly 400 ng RNA with molecular barcoded adaptors for alpha/delta and beta/gamma chains. A single record per CDR3 protein comes from TCRdb applying MiXCR to the reads. The sample contains around 140,000 distinct CDR3 sequences, under 15% of which appear only once. Material for sequencing was a population of CD138-negative cells sorted from bone marrow. The receptor source for this set is a donor older than 35 with multiple myeloma.

This clonotype was observed a handful of times. The chain uses TRBV7-2 and TRBJ2-3; TRBD2 agrees at 11 bases. The CDR3 runs to 16 residues. Germline V gene sequence: CDR1 SGHTA, CDR2 FQGNSA. V trimming: 1 base; J trimming: 6 bases; junction bases outside the gene matches: 6. CDR3 protein: CASSLELTSGMDTQYF. CDR3 in DNA: TGTGCCAGCAGCTTAGAGCTGACTAGCGGGATGGATACGCAGTATTTT.

This chain uses TRBV10-1 with TRBJ2-1; D is unresolved. Trimming pared 6 bases from V and 0 bases from J, leaving 12 bases between. The V gene's germline CDR1 is WNHNN and CDR2 SYGVQD (reference sequence). The CDR3 contains 15 residues. The CDR3 here is CASSPSFGSYNEQFF. In nucleotides, the CDR3 is TGCGCCAGCAGCCCTTCCTTCGGCTCCTACAATGAGCAGTTCTTC.

Notes on this clonotype: A read error may explain this, as a much larger clone is one base away. This sequence joins TRBV29-1 and TRBJ2-3; a weak D match, TRBD1 (6 bases). The CDR3 contains 13 residues. CDR1 and CDR2 from the germline V gene are SQVTM and ANQGSEA. CDR3 DNA sequence: TGCAGCACGGATGTGGGACACACAGATGCGCAGTATTTT. Translated: CSTDVGHTDAQYF.

The sample holds a few counts of this clonotype. The missing conserved phenylalanine or tryptophan at the end of this CDR3 makes a read error likely. The chain employs TRBV15 and TRBJ2-1; 10 positions match TRBD2. The V segment lost 0 bases and the J segment 5 bases; nucleotides outside the gene matches: 4. The CDR3 is made up of 16 amino acids. Germline CDR1 reads LNHNV; CDR2 reads YYDKDF (reference sequence). The CDR3 is CATSRDKLAGNNEQFS. CDR3 sequence (DNA): TGTGCCACCAGCAGAGATAAACTAGCGGGGAACAATGAGCAGTTCTCC.

Turning to this clonotype: This could be a read error, since a much larger clone is one nucleotide away. The V and J genes are TRBV7-2 and TRBJ2-2, with 7 nucleotides matching TRBD2. From germline, CDR1 is SGHTA and CDR2 FQGNSA. The V gene end was trimmed by 2 bases and the J gene end by 10 bases; junction bases not matched to a gene: 10. The CDR3 extends over 15 amino acids. This CDR3 is CASSLQRGIGEELFF. The CDR3 DNA reads as TGTGCCAGCAGCTTACAGCGGGGAATCGGCGAGGAGCTGTTTTTT.

This clonotype has ten or more counts. The chain carries TRBV7-9 and TRBJ2-7; TRBD2 matches 13 bases. J gave up 5 bases and V 4 bases, and 8 bases lay outside the gene matches. CDR1 is SEHNR, CDR2 FQNEAQ, per germline (reference sequence). The CDR3 covers 16 residues. CDR3: CASSSTSGRAYNEQYF. CDR3 in DNA: TGTGCCAGCAGCTCTACTAGCGGGAGGGCCTATAACGAGCAGTACTTC.

This clonotype has ten or more counts. V usage is TRBV19 and J usage is TRBJ2-1; 11 positions agree with TRBD2. With V trimmed by 6 bases and J by 5 bases, 6 bases remained unmatched. Per the germline V gene, CDR1 is LNHDA and CDR2 is SQIVND (reference sequence). The CDR3 covers 15 residues. DNA of the CDR3: TGTGCCAGTAGCACTGGGACTAGCGGAGACAATGAGCAGTTCTTC. It specifies CASSTGTSGDNEQFF.

For this clonotype: A much more abundant neighbour one base away suggests this may be a read error. V is TRBV28 and J is TRBJ2-3; 11 bases match TRBD2. The germline V gene encodes CDR1 MDHEN and CDR2 SYDVKM. The CDR3 contains 20 residues. CDR3 loop: CASSSRPTSGSAGSIDTQYF. The CDR3 region has the DNA TGTGCCAGCAGTTCCCGCCCCACTAGCGGGAGTGCGGGGAGCATAGATACGCAGTATTTT.

This clonotype was counted ten times or more. The chain links TRBV12-3 or TRBV12-4 to TRBJ2-4; 7 bases are a match to TRBD2. Trimming took 5 bases from V and 0 from J; bases not matched to a gene: 10. This CDR3 region has 17 residues. The CDR3 spells CASSPTGGPLAKNIQYF. CDR3 bases: TGTGCCAGCAGTCCCACGGGAGGCCCACTAGCCAAAAACATTCAGTACTTC.

This clonotype was picked up many times. The gene calls are TRBV20-1 and TRBJ1-2, with 10 bases aligning to TRBD1. After removal of 0 bases from V and 7 bases from J, the junction contained 5 bases not matched to a gene. The CDR3 runs 14 residues. The germline CDR1 and CDR2 sequences are DFQATT and SNEGSKA (reference sequence). CDR3 protein: CSARESDRGFGYTF. CDR3 DNA: TGCAGTGCTAGAGAGTCGGACAGGGGGTTTGGCTACACCTTC.

This clonotype was detected many times. The rearrangement joins TRBV5-1 to TRBJ1-5, with 8 bases matching TRBD1. With 3 bases clipped from V and 1 base from J, the junction kept 3 bases outside the gene matches. Germline lookup yields CDR1 SGHRS and CDR2 YFSETQ. The CDR3 has 15 amino acids. In DNA, the CDR3 is TGCGCCAGCAGCTATGGGACAGGCAGCAATCAGCCCCAGCATTTT. Residues: CASSYGTGSNQPQHF. The variable domain in full, completed from reference TRBV5-1 and TRBJ1-5, reads KAGVTQTPRYLIKTRGQQVTLSCSPISGHRSVSWYQQTPGQGLQFLFEYFSETQRNKGNFPGRFSGRQFSNSRSEMNVSTLELGDSALYLCASSYGTGSNQPQHFGDGTRLSIL.

This clonotype was seen ten or more times. This sequence joins TRBV3-1 and TRBJ2-1; D may be TRBD1 (5 bases). This CDR3 region has 14 residues. V was clipped by 1 base and J by 2 bases, with 6 bases between them. Germline V gene data show CDR1 as LGHDT and CDR2 as YNNKEL (reference sequence). DNA of the CDR3: TGTGCCAGCAGCCAAGCCAGGGCCTACAATGAGCAGTTCTTC. Residues: CASSQARAYNEQFF.

In this sample, this clonotype turned up once. This may be a read error, as it is one base from a much larger clone. V is TRBV20-1 and J is TRBJ2-1, with 8 nucleotides matching TRBD1. Per the germline V gene, CDR1 is DFQATT and CDR2 is SNEGSKA (reference sequence). CDR3 length: 13 residues. The J segment lost 6 bases and the V segment lost 6 bases, leaving 7 bases of the junction unmatched. CDR3 DNA: TGCAGTGCACCGGGACAGGTGTTCAATGAGCAGTTCTTC. This translates into CSAPGQVFNEQFF.

The sample holds many counts of this clonotype. The chain links TRBV14 to TRBJ1-2; D is unclear. The CDR3 covers 15 residues. Looked up from germline, CDR1 is SGHDN and CDR2 is FVKESK. Trimming stripped 1 base from V and 4 bases from J, with 13 bases between. The CDR3 coding sequence is TGTGCCAGCAGCCAAGTGGCGGAGCCCCGCTATGGCTACACCTTC. It is translated as CASSQVAEPRYGYTF.

Points on this clonotype: One end of the junction is discordant with germline, which a read error may explain. The V and J genes are TRBV7-8 and TRBJ2-3; no clear D gene. The CDR3 length is 14 residues. Germline V lookup: CDR1 SGHVS, CDR2 FQNEAQ. CDR3 region: CAGSLILSTDTQYF. The CDR3 region has the DNA TGTGCCGGCAGCTTAATACTAAGCACAGATACGCAGTATTTT. The whole variable domain, remainder taken from reference TRBV7-8 and TRBJ2-3, is GAGVSQSPRYKVAKRGQDVALRCDPISGHVSLFWYQQALGQGPEFLTYFQNEAQLDKSGLPSDRFFAERPEGSVSTLKIQRTQQEDSAVYLCAGSLILSTDTQYFGPGTRLTVL.

This clonotype was seen at least ten times. V is TRBV7-2 and J is TRBJ2-7; possible D gene TRBD1, 5 bases. V was trimmed by 5 bases and J by 2 bases, leaving 10 bases between them. Germline V gene sequence: CDR1 SGHTA, CDR2 FQGNSA. CDR3 length: 13 amino acids. CDR3 sequence reads: CASSPQGPYEQYF. The CDR3 nucleotides are TGTGCCAGCAGCCCCCAGGGCCCCTACGAGCAGTACTTC.

The sample holds many counts of this clonotype. The rearrangement links TRBV5-1 to TRBJ2-7; no clear D. The germline V gene has CDR1 SGHRS and CDR2 YFSETQ. The CDR3 loop spans 13 amino acids. V was trimmed by 0 bases and J by 2 bases, leaving 6 bases between them. This chain's CDR3 is CASSLGNPYEQYF. In DNA form, the CDR3 reads TGCGCCAGCAGCTTGGGGAATCCCTACGAGCAGTACTTC.

This clonotype was observed many times. The chain uses TRBV12-3 or TRBV12-4 and TRBJ2-2, with 11 bases lining up with TRBD1. The CDR3 is 15 amino acids. V trimming: 4 bases; J trimming: 5 bases; junction bases outside the gene matches: 3. DNA for the CDR3: TGTGCCAGCAGTTGGGGACAGGGGGTTACCGGGGAGCTGTTTTTT. Its translation: CASSWGQGVTGELFF.

This clonotype was recorded many times. The genes are TRBV12-3 or TRBV12-4 and TRBJ2-2, with unresolved D. V lost 4 bases and J 0 bases, leaving 18 bases between the germline ends. The CDR3 runs 18 residues. Here the CDR3 reads CASSSSDRRPANTGELFF. Here the CDR3 DNA reads TGTGCCAGCAGTTCCTCAGATCGGCGCCCGGCGAACACCGGGGAGCTGTTTTTT.

This clonotype was recorded at least ten times. The chain has TRBV20-1 and TRBJ2-2; no firm D call. Germline-derived CDR1 and CDR2 are DFQATT and SNEGSKA (reference sequence). V was clipped by 2 bases and J by 5 bases, with 3 bases between them. This CDR3 spans 11 amino acids. The CDR3 sequence is CSARRTGELFF. CDR3 DNA sequence: TGCAGTGCTAGACGAACCGGGGAGCTGTTTTTT.

This clonotype was counted ten times or more. The genes are TRBV12-3 or TRBV12-4 and TRBJ1-4; D not certain. Trimming removed 5 bases from V and 4 bases from J, with 14 bases in between. This CDR3 region has 15 residues. The CDR3: CASSGMGESNEKLFF. In nucleotides, the CDR3 is TGTGCCAGCAGTGGGATGGGCGAGAGTAATGAAAAACTGTTTTTT.

In its sample, this clonotype was seen once. A much more abundant neighbour one base away suggests this may be a read error. This rearrangement joins TRBV20-1 to TRBJ2-2; 9 nucleotides align to TRBD2. This CDR3 region has 15 residues. In germline, CDR1 is DFQATT, CDR2 SNEGSKA (reference sequence). V trimming: 5 bases; J trimming: 4 bases; junction bases outside the gene matches: 8. CDR3 nucleotide sequence: TGCAGTGCTTTTAGCGGGAGTTTAAGCACCGGGGAGCTGTTTTTT. Translation: CSAFSGSLSTGELFF.

This clonotype was counted ten times or more. The rearrangement joins TRBV7-3 to TRBJ2-1, with D unclear. The germline CDR1 and CDR2 sequences are SGHTA and FQGTGA. The CDR3 contains 15 residues. Trimming stripped 1 base from V and 9 bases from J, with 16 bases between. Written as DNA, the CDR3 is TGTGCCAGCAGCTTAAAATCTGGGCCCGCCACTGAGCAGTTCTTC. Its translation: CASSLKSGPATEQFF.

This clonotype was seen ten or more times. The rearrangement joins TRBV6-1 to TRBJ1-2, with TRBD1 identical over 8 bases. The CDR3 spans 14 residues. The junction had 8 bases not matched to a gene; V was cut back by 7 bases and J by 4 bases. The germline gives CDR1 MNHNS, CDR2 SASEGT. This chain's CDR3 is CASTPGGPSYGYTF. CDR3 nucleotide sequence: TGTGCCAGCACCCCAGGGGGCCCGAGCTATGGCTACACCTTC.

The table lists this clonotype with many counts. This chain connects TRBV29-1 to TRBJ2-4, with D hard to call. Germline V CDR1 and CDR2: SQVTM, ANQGSEA. V gave up 0 bases and J gave up 3 bases, with 6 bases separating them. The CDR3 spans 13 residues. The CDR3 DNA is TGCAGCGTTGAAGATGTGGGCAAAAACATTCAGTACTTC. Protein sequence: CSVEDVGKNIQYF.